Listed here are 19 T cell receptor beta chains from one sample, sequenced in a study of sequential checkpoint blockade in melanoma. TCRdb keeps only in-frame clones here, not all; method: immunoSEQ multiplex PCR. Seen here are 8,000 to 8,500 clones, around three fifths observed once, and the top ten hold around 17%. Noted treatment: randomized to nivolumab then ipilimumab (arm A) or the reverse (arm B). The source was CD8+ T cells sorted from blood (inferred from file names), collected from a patient given nivolumab and ipilimumab in sequence. These receptors were collected from a human donor with melanoma.

This clone was seen a handful of times. The V and J genes are TRBV9 and TRBJ2-1; 7 bases are shared with TRBD1. Germline assignment: CDR1 SGDLS and CDR2 YYNGEE. Losses at the gene ends were 0 bases for V and 8 bases for J; bases not matched to a gene: 5. The length of the CDR3 is 14 residues. The CDR3 protein is CASSVGDRVDEQFF. CDR3 bases: TGTGCCAGCAGCGTAGGTGACAGGGTGGATGAGCAGTTCTTC.

The rearrangement joins TRBV4-1 to TRBJ2-7; D possibly corresponds to TRBD2 (6 bases). Germline V CDR1 and CDR2: MGHRA, YSYEKL. Trimming pared 3 bases from V and 1 base from J, leaving 7 bases between. The CDR3 sequence is 13 residues long. The CDR3 bases are TGCGCCAGCAGCCATGGGGGGTCCTACGAGCAGTACTTC. This sequence encodes CASSHGGSYEQYF.

This rearrangement joins TRBV4-3 to TRBJ2-7; 8 nucleotides line up with TRBD2. The CDR3 extends over 15 amino acids. The trim removed 0 bases at V and 5 bases at J, leaving 6 bases unmatched. The germline V gene has CDR1 LGHNA and CDR2 YSLEER. The DNA of the CDR3 is TGCGCCAGCAGCCAAGAGCTCGGGGGGGCCGACGAGCAGTACTTC. Its protein product is CASSQELGGADEQYF.

V usage is TRBV19 and J usage is TRBJ1-1; 7 nucleotides line up with TRBD1. In germline, CDR1 is LNHDA, CDR2 SQIVND (reference sequence). The CDR3 covers 13 residues. After removal of 11 bases from V and 3 bases from J, the junction contained 9 bases not matched to a gene. CDR3: CAAKTGTDTEAFF. The CDR3 DNA is TGTGCCGCAAAAACGGGGACAGACACTGAAGCTTTCTTT.

This clone appeared once. This sequence joins TRBV2 and TRBJ2-5; D is ambiguous. Trimming pared 2 bases from V and 2 bases from J, leaving 9 bases between. The CDR3 is 14 amino acids. The V gene's germline CDR1 is SNHLY and CDR2 FYNNEI. CDR3 sequence (DNA): TGTGCCAGCAGTGAACCGGCGGAACAAGAGACCCAGTACTTC. It encodes CASSEPAEQETQYF.

The chain has TRBV4-1 and TRBJ2-7; D may be TRBD2 (6 bases). V was trimmed by 1 base and J by 0 bases, leaving 10 bases between them. Germline V gives CDR1 MGHRA, CDR2 YSYEKL. The CDR3 covers 15 residues. The CDR3 nucleotides are TGCGCCAGCAGCCAAGGGCCCGGGAGCTCCTACGAGCAGTACTTC. Translation: CASSQGPGSSYEQYF.

This clone has only a few counts. This rearrangement joins TRBV4-1 to TRBJ1-1, with 10 positions matching TRBD1. V lost 2 bases, J lost 6 bases, and 9 bases stayed unmatched. Germline-derived CDR1 and CDR2 are MGHRA and YSYEKL. The length of the CDR3 is 16 residues. Written as DNA, the CDR3 is TGCGCCAGCAGCCAACGACAGGGGGCAAAAAGCGCTGAAGCTTTCTTT. Translating gives CASSQRQGAKSAEAFF.

The chain employs TRBV4-2 and TRBJ2-3; TRBD1 might be the D (7 bases). Germline CDR1 and CDR2: LGHNA and YNFKEQ. CDR3 length: 19 amino acids. V was cut by 0 bases and J by 4 bases, with 23 bases left in between. CDR3 sequence reads: CASSQDLAPAGQRADTQYF. CDR3 DNA: TGTGCCAGCAGCCAAGATCTGGCCCCCGCGGGACAGCGGGCAGATACGCAGTATTTT.

V is TRBV27 and J is TRBJ2-7; the match to TRBD2 covers 7 bases. The CDR3 contains 13 residues. V shed 5 bases, J shed 3 bases, and the junction held 4 bases outside the gene matches. Germline CDR1 MNHEY, CDR2 SMNVEV (reference sequence). CDR3 nucleotides: TGTGCCAGCAGTAGCGGGATGAACTACGAGCAGTACTTC. As protein: CASSSGMNYEQYF.

The gene calls are TRBV27 and TRBJ1-3; D is uncertain. CDR1 MNHEY and CDR2 SMNVEV come from the germline V gene (reference sequence). The V and J ends lost 6 bases and 0 bases respectively, with 6 bases between them. This CDR3 has 13 residues. In DNA form, the CDR3 reads TGTGCCAGCAGGCGGATCTCTGGAAACACCATATATTTT. It specifies CASRRISGNTIYF.

V usage is TRBV5-6 and J usage is TRBJ2-4, with TRBD1 matching 10 bases. In germline, CDR1 is SGHDT, CDR2 YYEEEE. The CDR3 is 16 amino acids. Trimming cost V 4 bases and J 2 bases; bases outside gene matches: 6. CDR3 nucleotides: TGTGCCAGCAGCGCCGCGGACAGGGGGACCAAAAACATTCAGTACTTC. Translating gives CASSAADRGTKNIQYF.

The chain combines TRBV4-3 with TRBJ1-2; tentative D call: TRBD1 (5 bases). V lost 0 bases and J lost 8, with 22 bases in between. CDR3 length equals 17 residues. Per germline, CDR1 LGHNA and CDR2 YSLEER. CDR3 DNA sequence: TGCGCCAGCAGCCAAGATTTGACAGTTGGGCGCGGGATGGGCTACACCTTC. It specifies CASSQDLTVGRGMGYTF.

This clone was seen more than once but under ten times. The chain recombines TRBV4-3 with TRBJ1-6; TRBD1 matches at 10 bases. The CDR3 covers 16 residues. J lost 7 bases, V lost 3 bases, and 6 bases had no gene match. In germline, CDR1 is LGHNA, CDR2 YSLEER. In nucleotides, the CDR3 is TGCGCCAGCAGCCAGAGCCGGGACAGGGGAAATTCACCCCTCCACTTT. Residues: CASSQSRDRGNSPLHF.

The chain carries TRBV19 and TRBJ1-1, with D possibly matching TRBD1 (6 bases). Per the germline V gene, CDR1 is LNHDA and CDR2 is SQIVND (reference sequence). Trimming took 6 bases from V and 6 from J, leaving 14 bases between them. There are 13 residues in the CDR3. CDR3 loop: CASSYRGAAEAFF. The CDR3 DNA sequence: TGTGCCAGTAGCTATCGGGGGGCTGCTGAAGCTTTCTTT. Combining the CDR3 with reference TRBV19 and TRBJ1-1 gives the whole variable domain DGGITQSPKYLFRKEGQNVTLSCEQNLNHDAMYWYRQDPGQGLRLIYYSQIVNDFQKGDIAEGYSVSREKKESFPLTVTSAQKNPTAFYLCASSYRGAAEAFFGQGTRLTVV.

The chain carries TRBV27 and TRBJ2-7, with 8 bases matching TRBD2. After removal of 2 bases from V and 5 bases from J, the junction contained 8 bases not matched to a gene. The V gene's germline CDR1 is MNHEY and CDR2 SMNVEV (reference sequence). The CDR3 has 15 amino acids. In nucleotides, the CDR3 is TGTGCCAGCAGTTTACTGACGGGGGGGCGGGACGAGCAGTACTTC. Translating it yields CASSLLTGGRDEQYF.

This clone qualifies as large. The V call is TRBV4-3, the J call TRBJ2-7, with 10 bases fitting TRBD1. The CDR3 sequence is 15 residues long. The V and J ends lost 0 bases and 4 bases, in that order; junction bases with no gene match: 3. Per germline, CDR1 LGHNA and CDR2 YSLEER. CDR3 sequence (DNA): TGCGCCAGCAGCCAAGAGAGGACAGGGGGTTACGAGCAGTACTTC. It encodes CASSQERTGGYEQYF.

This chain links TRBV5-6 with TRBJ2-4, with D possibly TRBD2 on 6 matching bases. The CDR3 length is 16 residues. Between the trimmed V and J ends, which lost 3 bases and 0 bases, there was a span of 13 bases. In germline, CDR1 is SGHDT, CDR2 YYEEEE. The CDR3 here is CASSSAGRTAKNIQYF. CDR3 sequence (DNA): TGTGCCAGCAGCTCCGCGGGGCGGACAGCCAAAAACATTCAGTACTTC. Full variable domain (remainder filled in from reference TRBV5-6 and TRBJ2-4): DAGVTQSPTHLIKTRGQQVTLRCSPKSGHDTVSWYQQALGQGPQFIFQYYEEEERQRGNFPDRFSGHQFPNYSSELNVNALLLGDSALYLCASSSAGRTAKNIQYFGAGTRLSVL.

The chain couples TRBV27 to TRBJ2-7; D gene uncertain. The V and J ends lost 2 bases and 3 bases respectively, with 11 bases between them. CDR1 MNHEY and CDR2 SMNVEV come from the germline V gene (reference sequence). There are 14 residues in the CDR3. This CDR3 is CASSLTGSLYEQYF. CDR3 DNA sequence: TGTGCCAGCAGTTTAACCGGGTCTCTCTACGAGCAGTACTTC.

About this clone: Other DNA sequences within the sample encode an identical CDR3. This chain uses TRBV27 with TRBJ1-1, with unresolved D. This CDR3 contains 13 residues. Germline lookup yields CDR1 MNHEY and CDR2 SMNVEV (reference sequence). V dropped 2 bases and J dropped 1 base, with 5 bases sitting between them. CDR3 sequence reads: CASSLGRNTEAFF. DNA for the CDR3: TGTGCCAGCAGTTTAGGGAGGAACACTGAAGCTTTCTTT.